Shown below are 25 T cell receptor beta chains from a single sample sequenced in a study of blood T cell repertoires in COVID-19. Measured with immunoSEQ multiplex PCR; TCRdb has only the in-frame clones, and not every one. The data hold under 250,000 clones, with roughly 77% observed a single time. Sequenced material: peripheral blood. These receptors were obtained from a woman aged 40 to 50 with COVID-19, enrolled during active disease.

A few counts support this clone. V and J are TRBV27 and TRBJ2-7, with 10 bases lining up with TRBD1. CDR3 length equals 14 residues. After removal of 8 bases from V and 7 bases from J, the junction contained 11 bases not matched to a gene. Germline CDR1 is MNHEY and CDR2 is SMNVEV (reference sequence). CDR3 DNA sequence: TGTGCCAGCCGTAACAGACAGGGGGCTAAGGAGCAGTACTTC. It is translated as CASRNRQGAKEQYF.

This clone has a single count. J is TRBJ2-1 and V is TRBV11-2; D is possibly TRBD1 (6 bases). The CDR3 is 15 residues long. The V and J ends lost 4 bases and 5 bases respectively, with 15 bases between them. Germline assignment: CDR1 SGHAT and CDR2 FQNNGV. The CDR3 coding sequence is TGTGCCAGCAGCTACCTCGGACAGATCCACAATGAGCAGTTCTTC. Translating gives CASSYLGQIHNEQFF. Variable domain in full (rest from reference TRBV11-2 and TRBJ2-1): EAGVAQSPRYKIIEKRQSVAFWCNPISGHATLYWYQQILGQGPKLLIQFQNNGVVDDSQLPKDRFSAERLKGVDSTLKIQPAKLEDSAVYLCASSYLGQIHNEQFFGPGTRLTVL.

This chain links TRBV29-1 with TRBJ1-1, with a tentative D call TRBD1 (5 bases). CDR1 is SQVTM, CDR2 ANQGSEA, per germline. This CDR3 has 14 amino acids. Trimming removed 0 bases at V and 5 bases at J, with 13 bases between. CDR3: CSVEDITEGTEAFF. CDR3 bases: TGCAGCGTTGAAGATATAACGGAGGGGACTGAAGCTTTCTTT. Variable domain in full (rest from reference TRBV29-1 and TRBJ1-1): SAVISQKPSRDICQRGTSLTIQCQVDSQVTMMFWYRQQPGQSLTLIATANQGSEATYESGFVIDKFPISRPNLTFSTLTVSNMSPEDSSIYLCSVEDITEGTEAFFGQGTRLTVV.

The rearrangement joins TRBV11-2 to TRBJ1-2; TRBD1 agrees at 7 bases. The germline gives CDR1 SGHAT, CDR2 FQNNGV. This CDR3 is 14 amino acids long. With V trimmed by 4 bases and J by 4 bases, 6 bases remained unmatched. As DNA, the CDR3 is TGTGCCAGCAGCTCTGGACAGGTCGGCTATGGCTACACCTTC. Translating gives CASSSGQVGYGYTF.

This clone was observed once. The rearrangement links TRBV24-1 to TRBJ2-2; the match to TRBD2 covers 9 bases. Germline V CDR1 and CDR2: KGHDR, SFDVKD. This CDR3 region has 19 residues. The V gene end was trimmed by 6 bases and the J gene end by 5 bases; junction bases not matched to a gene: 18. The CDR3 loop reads CATSPGVGWRGGRTGELFF. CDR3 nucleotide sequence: TGTGCCACCAGTCCAGGGGTAGGGTGGCGGGGGGGCCGGACCGGGGAGCTGTTTTTT.

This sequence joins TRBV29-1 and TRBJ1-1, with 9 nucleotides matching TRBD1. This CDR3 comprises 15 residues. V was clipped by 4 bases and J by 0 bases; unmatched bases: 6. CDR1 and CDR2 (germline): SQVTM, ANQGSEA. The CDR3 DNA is TGCAGCGTTGGGGGACAGGGCTCGGTGAACACTGAAGCTTTCTTT. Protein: CSVGGQGSVNTEAFF.

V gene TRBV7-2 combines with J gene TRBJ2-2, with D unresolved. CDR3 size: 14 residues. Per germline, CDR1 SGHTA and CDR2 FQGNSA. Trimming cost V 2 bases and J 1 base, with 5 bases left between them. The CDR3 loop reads CASSLIRNTGELFF. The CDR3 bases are TGTGCCAGCAGCTTAATCCGGAACACCGGGGAGCTGTTTTTT.

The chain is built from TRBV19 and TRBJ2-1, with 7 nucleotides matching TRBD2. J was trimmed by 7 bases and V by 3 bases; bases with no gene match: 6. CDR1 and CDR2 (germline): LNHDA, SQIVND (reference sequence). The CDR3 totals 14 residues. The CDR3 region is CASSMGGTRNEQFF. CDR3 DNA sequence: TGTGCCAGTAGTATGGGGGGGACTCGGAATGAGCAGTTCTTC.

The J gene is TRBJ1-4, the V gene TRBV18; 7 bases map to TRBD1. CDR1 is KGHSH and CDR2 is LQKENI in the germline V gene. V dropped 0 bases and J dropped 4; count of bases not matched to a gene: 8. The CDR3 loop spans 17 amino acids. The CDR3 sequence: CASSPPTSTGDNEKLFF. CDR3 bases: TGTGCCAGCTCACCACCGACAAGTACAGGGGATAATGAAAAACTGTTTTTT.

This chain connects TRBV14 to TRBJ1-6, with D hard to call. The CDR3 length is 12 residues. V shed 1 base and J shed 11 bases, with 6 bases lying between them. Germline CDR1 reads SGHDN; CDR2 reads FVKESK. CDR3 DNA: TGTGCCAGCAGCCAAGGCTCGGCACCCCTCCACTTT. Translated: CASSQGSAPLHF.

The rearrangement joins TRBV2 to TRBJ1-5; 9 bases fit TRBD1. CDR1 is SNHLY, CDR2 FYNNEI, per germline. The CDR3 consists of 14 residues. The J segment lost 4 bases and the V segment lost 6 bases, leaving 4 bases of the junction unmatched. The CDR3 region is CASSETGGNQPQHF. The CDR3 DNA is TGTGCCAGCAGCGAGACAGGGGGAAATCAGCCCCAGCATTTT.

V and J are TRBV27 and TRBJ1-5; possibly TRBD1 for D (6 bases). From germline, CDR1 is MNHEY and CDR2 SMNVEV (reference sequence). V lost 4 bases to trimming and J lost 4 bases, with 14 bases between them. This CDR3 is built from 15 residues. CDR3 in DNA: TGTGCCAGCAGTTCCCAGGGGCTGCGGAATCAGCCCCAGCATTTT. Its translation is CASSSQGLRNQPQHF.

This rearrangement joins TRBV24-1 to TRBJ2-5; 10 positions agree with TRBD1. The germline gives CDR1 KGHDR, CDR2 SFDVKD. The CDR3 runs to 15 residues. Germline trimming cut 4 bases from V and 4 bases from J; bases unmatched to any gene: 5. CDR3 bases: TGTGCCACCAGTGAAGTGACAGGGGGCCTAGAGACCCAGTACTTC. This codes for CATSEVTGGLETQYF.

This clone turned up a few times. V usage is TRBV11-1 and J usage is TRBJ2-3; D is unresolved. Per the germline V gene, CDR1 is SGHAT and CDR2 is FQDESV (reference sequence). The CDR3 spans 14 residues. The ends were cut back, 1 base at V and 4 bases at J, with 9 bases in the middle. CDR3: CASSLDPGSDTQYF. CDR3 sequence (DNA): TGTGCCAGCAGCTTAGATCCGGGTTCAGATACGCAGTATTTT.

CDR3 amino acids: CASSSKLRGVGGYTF. The CDR3 DNA reads as TGTGCCAGCAGCTCTAAACTCAGGGGCGTTGGTGGCTACACCTTC. This chain links TRBV5-4 with TRBJ1-2; D is perhaps TRBD1 (6 bases). Germline V gene lookup returns CDR1 SGHNT and CDR2 YYREEE (reference sequence). CDR3 length equals 15 residues. The V end was cut by 3 bases, the J end by 7 bases, with 19 bases between. The full variable domain, with the rest looked up from reference TRBV5-4 and TRBJ1-2, is ETGVTQSPTHLIKTRGQQVTLRCSSQSGHNTVSWYQQALGQGPQFIFQYYREEENGRGNFPPRFSGLQFPNYSSELNVNALELDDSALYLCASSSKLRGVGGYTFGSGTRLTVV.

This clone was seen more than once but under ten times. CDR3 nucleotides: TGTGCCAGCAGCTTAAGGACTAGCAACGGCAATGAGCAGTTCTTC. Its protein is CASSLRTSNGNEQFF. This chain connects TRBV7-6 to TRBJ2-1; TRBD2 matches 8 bases. Germline V gene lookup returns CDR1 SGHVS and CDR2 FNYEAQ. With V trimmed by 2 bases and J by 6 bases, 6 bases remained unmatched. CDR3 length equals 15 residues. The full variable domain, in which reference TRBV7-6 and TRBJ2-1 provide the parts outside the CDR3, is GAGVSQSPRYKVTKRGQDVALRCDPISGHVSLYWYRQALGQGPEFLTYFNYEAQQDKSGLPNDRFSAERPEGSISTLTIQRTEQRDSAMYRCASSLRTSNGNEQFFGPGTRLTVL.

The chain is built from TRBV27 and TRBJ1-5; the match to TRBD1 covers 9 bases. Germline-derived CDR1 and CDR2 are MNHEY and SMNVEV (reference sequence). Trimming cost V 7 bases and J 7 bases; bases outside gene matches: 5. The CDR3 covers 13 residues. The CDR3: CASKRQGGQPQHF. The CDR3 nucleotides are TGTGCCAGCAAACGACAGGGGGGCCAGCCCCAGCATTTT.

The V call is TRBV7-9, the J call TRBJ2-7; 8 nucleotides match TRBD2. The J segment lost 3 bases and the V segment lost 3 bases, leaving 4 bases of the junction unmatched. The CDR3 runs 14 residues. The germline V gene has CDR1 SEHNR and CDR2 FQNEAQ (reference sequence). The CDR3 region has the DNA TGTGCCAGCAGCTTCGGGGGGGTTGTCTACGAGCAGTACTTC. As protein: CASSFGGVVYEQYF.

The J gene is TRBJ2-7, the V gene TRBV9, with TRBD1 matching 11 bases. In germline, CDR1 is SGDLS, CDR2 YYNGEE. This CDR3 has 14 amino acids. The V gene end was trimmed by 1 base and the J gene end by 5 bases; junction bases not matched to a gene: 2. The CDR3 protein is CASSVRTGGHEQYF. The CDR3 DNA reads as TGTGCCAGCAGCGTACGGACAGGGGGCCACGAGCAGTACTTC. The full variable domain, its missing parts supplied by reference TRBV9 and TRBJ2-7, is DSGVTQTPKHLITATGQRVTLRCSPRSGDLSVYWYQQSLDQGLQFLIQYYNGEERAKGNILERFSAQQFPDLHSELNLSSLELGDSALYFCASSVRTGGHEQYFGPGTRLTVT.

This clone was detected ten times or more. The CDR3 DNA sequence: TGTGCCAGCAGCCAAGACCTCACTAGGACAGGGTTTGGCGAGCAGTACTTC. Its translation: CASSQDLTRTGFGEQYF. V usage is TRBV4-2 and J usage is TRBJ2-7; 8 bases match TRBD1. After removal of 0 bases from V and 6 bases from J, the junction contained 13 bases not matched to a gene. CDR1 is LGHNA, CDR2 YNFKEQ, per germline. The CDR3 consists of 17 residues.

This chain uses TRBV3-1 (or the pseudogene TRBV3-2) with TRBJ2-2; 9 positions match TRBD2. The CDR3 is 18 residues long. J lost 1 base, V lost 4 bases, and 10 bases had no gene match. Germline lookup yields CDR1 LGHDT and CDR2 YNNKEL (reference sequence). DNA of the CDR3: TGTGCCAGCAGCCCTTTTTATAGCGGGAGTGGGAACACCGGGGAGCTGTTTTTT. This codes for CASSPFYSGSGNTGELFF.

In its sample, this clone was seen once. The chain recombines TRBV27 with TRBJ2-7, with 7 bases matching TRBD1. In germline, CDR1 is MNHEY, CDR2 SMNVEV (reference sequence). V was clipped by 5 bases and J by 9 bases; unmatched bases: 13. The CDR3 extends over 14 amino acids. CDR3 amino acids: CASSPRQGRGGQYF. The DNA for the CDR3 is TGTGCCAGCAGTCCCAGACAGGGTCGGGGCGGGCAGTACTTC.

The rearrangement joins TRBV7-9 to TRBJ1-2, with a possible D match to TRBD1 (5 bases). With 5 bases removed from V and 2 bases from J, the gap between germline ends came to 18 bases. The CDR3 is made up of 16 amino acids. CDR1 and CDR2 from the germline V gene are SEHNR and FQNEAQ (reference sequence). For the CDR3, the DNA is TGTGCCAGCAGCCCCCCGGGCGGGGGAAGGAACTATGGCTACACCTTC. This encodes CASSPPGGGRNYGYTF.

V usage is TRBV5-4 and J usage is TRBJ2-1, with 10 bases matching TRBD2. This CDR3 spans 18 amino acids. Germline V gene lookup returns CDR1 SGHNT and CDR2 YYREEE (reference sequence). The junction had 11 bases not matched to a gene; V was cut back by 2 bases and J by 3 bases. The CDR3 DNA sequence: TGTGCCAGCAGCTTTGAGGGACTAGCGCCGACAAACTACAATGAGCAGTTCTTC. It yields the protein CASSFEGLAPTNYNEQFF.

CDR3: CAISEGLAAEETQYF. The CDR3 DNA reads TGTGCCATCAGTGAGGGTCTAGCGGCGGAAGAGACCCAGTACTTC. The chain uses TRBV10-3 and TRBJ2-5; 7 nucleotides align to TRBD2. Germline assignment: CDR1 ENHRY and CDR2 SYGVKD. V was pared by 2 bases and J by 3 bases, with 6 bases of the junction left unmatched. The CDR3 sequence is 15 residues long.